The next 26 T cell receptor beta chains were all read from a single sample in a study of OX40 agonist ivuxolimab in advanced cancers. Library preparation was by the immunoSEQ multiplex PCR assay. TCRdb provides this immuneACCESS table in a form limited to in-frame rearrangements. Some clones are lacking; in checked studies, under half of them reflect an unresolved V gene, and why the rest are absent is not known. Within this sample are 90,000 or so clones, with more than 75% of them counted one time only. Roughly 4.5% of the sample is held by the ten biggest clonotypes. Sequencing used CD4+ or CD8+ T cells sorted from blood, obtained in a trial of the OX40 agonist ivuxolimab. Receptors were obtained from an adult with an advanced solid tumor such as melanoma, head and neck, liver or kidney cancer.

The chain is built from TRBV5-1 and TRBJ2-3; 7 bases line up with TRBD2. CDR1 SGHRS and CDR2 YFSETQ come from the germline V gene. The length of the CDR3 is 15 residues. V lost 2 bases and J lost 0; bases outside the gene matches: 3. As DNA, the CDR3 is TGCGCCAGCAGCTTTGAAGCGGGAAGCACAGATACGCAGTATTTT. Translated: CASSFEAGSTDTQYF.

CDR3 DNA sequence: TGTGCCAGCAGCCCCAACTGGAGCTCCTACGAGCAGTACTTC. Its protein product is CASSPNWSSYEQYF. The chain has TRBV6-4 and TRBJ2-7; D gene ambiguous. The CDR3 sequence is 14 residues long. Germline loops: CDR1 MRHNA, CDR2 SNTAGT. Trimming removed 6 bases at V and 0 bases at J, with 12 bases between.

The chain carries TRBV10-3 and TRBJ2-2, with TRBD2 matching 8 bases. CDR3 length equals 17 residues. Per germline, CDR1 ENHRY and CDR2 SYGVKD. The ends lost 0 bases at V and 6 bases at J; junction bases unmatched: 9. CDR3 sequence (DNA): TGTGCCATCAGTGAGTCCGGGAGGGCCGGGTTAGCCGGGGAGCTGTTTTTT. Translated, it gives CAISESGRAGLAGELFF.

The V gene is TRBV29-1, the J gene TRBJ2-1, with D perhaps matching TRBD1 (5 bases). Germline lookup yields CDR1 SQVTM and CDR2 ANQGSEA. Trimming shortened V by 7 bases and J by 6 bases, and 13 bases separated the two germline ends. The CDR3 sequence is 12 residues long. In DNA, the CDR3 is TGCAGCGAGACAGTGAGTCGCAATGAGCAGTTCTTC. Translated, it gives CSETVSRNEQFF.

The chain combines TRBV6-5 with TRBJ1-3; D remains ambiguous. The CDR3 consists of 16 residues. Germline assignment: CDR1 MNHEY and CDR2 SVGAGI. The V and J ends lost 0 bases and 4 bases respectively, with 13 bases between them. The CDR3 region is CASSYSWSQVGNTIYF. The CDR3 region has the DNA TGTGCCAGCAGTTACTCGTGGAGCCAGGTCGGAAACACCATATATTTT.

The chain has TRBV5-5 and TRBJ2-1; perhaps TRBD1 as D (5 bases). The CDR3 is made up of 15 amino acids. The V gene's germline CDR1 is SGHKS and CDR2 YYEKEE (reference sequence). The germline V and J ends were trimmed by 4 bases and 4 bases, with 15 bases remaining between them. The CDR3 coding sequence is TGTGCCAGCAGCCCCAGGGAATTCGCGTACAATGAGCAGTTCTTC. Translated: CASSPREFAYNEQFF.

This chain uses TRBV7-9 with TRBJ2-1; 7 positions agree with TRBD2. In germline, CDR1 is SEHNR, CDR2 FQNEAQ (reference sequence). The CDR3 length is 13 residues. The V segment lost 1 base and the J segment 6 bases; nucleotides outside the gene matches: 0. The CDR3, as DNA: TGTGCCAGCAGCTTAGGGGAGGGCAATGAGCAGTTCTTC. This translates into CASSLGEGNEQFF.

The V gene is TRBV5-4, the J gene TRBJ2-6; D is unclear. Deletions cut 2 bases from V and 0 bases from J, with 3 bases between. This CDR3 is built from 14 residues. Germline lookup yields CDR1 SGHNT and CDR2 YYREEE (reference sequence). As DNA, the CDR3 is TGTGCCAGCAGCTTCGGCTCTGGGGCCAACGTCCTGACTTTC. Its translation is CASSFGSGANVLTF.

The chain joins TRBV5-8 to TRBJ1-4; 8 bases line up with TRBD1. V gave up 0 bases and J gave up 0 bases; unmatched junction bases: 4. Germline lookup yields CDR1 SGHTS and CDR2 YDEGEE. This CDR3 spans 17 amino acids. The CDR3 DNA reads as TGTGCCAGCAGCTTGGATGGGACAGGCGCAACTAATGAAAAACTGTTTTTT. Protein: CASSLDGTGATNEKLFF.

The chain combines TRBV5-1 with TRBJ2-1, with 8 bases identical to TRBD2. CDR1 is SGHRS, CDR2 YFSETQ, per germline. After removal of 3 bases from V and 7 bases from J, the junction contained 6 bases not matched to a gene. This CDR3 has 14 residues. The CDR3 loop reads CASSSGGNLNEQFF. The CDR3 DNA is TGCGCCAGCAGCTCGGGAGGGAATTTGAATGAGCAGTTCTTC.

The V and J genes are TRBV11-1 and TRBJ2-5, with a weak D call TRBD2 (6 bases). The germline V gene has CDR1 SGHAT and CDR2 FQDESV (reference sequence). Trimming removed 1 base from V and 5 bases from J, with 11 bases in between. CDR3 length: 14 amino acids. This chain's CDR3 is CASSLDRTKETQYF. Here the CDR3 DNA reads TGTGCCAGCAGCTTAGACCGGACTAAGGAGACCCAGTACTTC.

The CDR3 DNA sequence: TGTGCCACCAGCAGAGACCGAGCCCGGAACACTGAAGCTTTCTTT. Its protein is CATSRDRARNTEAFF. The rearrangement joins TRBV15 to TRBJ1-1; no clear D. Germline V lookup: CDR1 LNHNV, CDR2 YYDKDF (reference sequence). Trimming cost V 0 bases and J 1 base, with 9 bases left between them. This CDR3 has 15 residues.

This clone was detected only once. The V and J genes are TRBV21-1 and TRBJ2-7; no check of the table's D call, TRBD1, against the DNA was made. TRBV21-1 is a pseudogene segment. The CDR3 extends over 16 amino acids. For the CDR3, the DNA is TGTGCCAGCAGCCGAGCCTGGACATTGCCCCCCTACGAGCAGTACTTC. Amino acids: CASSRAWTLPPYEQYF.

This sequence joins TRBV15 and TRBJ1-2; D is undetermined. V dropped 3 bases and J dropped 4 bases, with 6 bases sitting between them. The CDR3 contains 12 residues. CDR1 is LNHNV, CDR2 YYDKDF, per germline (reference sequence). DNA for the CDR3: TGTGCCACCAGCAGCCCGAGCTATGGCTACACCTTC. Translating gives CATSSPSYGYTF.

This chain joins TRBV5-4 and TRBJ1-2; 8 bases are a match to TRBD1. The V gene's germline CDR1 is SGHNT and CDR2 YYREEE (reference sequence). Unmatched junction bases numbered 6, after V lost 5 bases and J lost 3 bases. This CDR3 has 14 residues. CDR3 residues: CASRAGGAHYGYTF. In nucleotides, the CDR3 is TGTGCCAGCAGGGCAGGGGGCGCACACTATGGCTACACCTTC.

The CDR3, as DNA: TGTGCCAGCAGTGGGGGTAGGGGACGAACTAATGAAAAACTGTTTTTT. Protein sequence: CASSGGRGRTNEKLFF. V and J are TRBV27 and TRBJ1-4, with a possible D match to TRBD1 (5 bases). V dropped 5 bases and J dropped 1 base, with 14 bases sitting between them. Germline V lookup: CDR1 MNHEY, CDR2 SMNVEV (reference sequence). The CDR3 runs 16 residues.

This clone was counted between two and nine times. This chain uses TRBV5-1 with TRBJ2-1; 8 bases line up with TRBD1. The CDR3 has 14 residues. V was pared by 1 base and J by 4 bases, with 1 base of the junction left unmatched. Per the germline V gene, CDR1 is SGHRS and CDR2 is YFSETQ. CDR3 nucleotide sequence: TGCGCCAGCAGCTTGCAGGGGGCATACAATGAGCAGTTCTTC. Its protein is CASSLQGAYNEQFF.

The chain joins TRBV18 to TRBJ2-7; D ambiguous. The CDR3 runs 13 residues. The germline V gene encodes CDR1 KGHSH and CDR2 LQKENI. Trimming shortened V by 3 bases and J by 0 bases, and 6 bases separated the two germline ends. This CDR3 is CASSPDSSYEQYF. CDR3 nucleotides: TGTGCCAGCTCACCGGATAGCTCCTACGAGCAGTACTTC.

The genes are TRBV18 and TRBJ2-3; perhaps TRBD1 as D (5 bases). Germline V gene sequence: CDR1 KGHSH, CDR2 LQKENI. This CDR3 is built from 14 residues. V shed 6 bases and J shed 6 bases, with 16 bases lying between them. The CDR3 protein is CASSLTVPPDTQYF. CDR3 sequence (DNA): TGTGCCAGCTCCCTGACAGTCCCCCCCGATACGCAGTATTTT.

CDR3 sequence reads: CASTGSVNEQYF. CDR3 DNA: TGTGCGTCGACAGGGAGCGTAAACGAGCAGTACTTC. This sequence joins TRBV28 and TRBJ2-5; 7 bases fit TRBD1. The better agreement between TRBJ2-7 and the DNA end casts doubt on the J call. CDR3 size: 12 residues. Looked up from germline, CDR1 is MDHEN and CDR2 is SYDVKM.

The chain employs TRBV28 and TRBJ1-1, with a weak D call TRBD1 (6 bases). The CDR3 runs 11 residues. Germline CDR1 is MDHEN and CDR2 is SYDVKM. The ends were cut back, 5 bases at V and 8 bases at J, with 9 bases in the middle. This CDR3 is CASSEDREAFF. The CDR3 region has the DNA TGTGCCAGCAGTGAAGACAGGGAAGCTTTCTTT.

The chain is built from TRBV5-1 and TRBJ1-2; perhaps TRBD1 as D (6 bases). CDR1 SGHRS and CDR2 YFSETQ come from the germline V gene. The CDR3 sequence is 13 residues long. V was pared by 6 bases and J by 2 bases, with 11 bases between. The CDR3: CASTPRGNYGYTF. CDR3 DNA sequence: TGCGCCAGCACGCCAAGGGGGAACTATGGCTACACCTTC.

The rearrangement joins TRBV25-1 to TRBJ2-7; D call uncertain. This CDR3 contains 11 residues. V lost 5 bases to trimming and J lost 1 base, with 3 bases between them. The germline V gene has CDR1 MGHDK and CDR2 SYGVNS. CDR3 region: CASSRSYEQYF. In DNA, the CDR3 is TGTGCCAGCAGTCGATCCTACGAGCAGTACTTC.

This chain uses TRBV2 with TRBJ2-1; no definite D call. The V gene's germline CDR1 is SNHLY and CDR2 FYNNEI. The length of the CDR3 is 15 residues. The V and J ends lost 4 bases and 9 bases respectively, with 19 bases between them. The CDR3 sequence is CASSVGRAGEREQFF. DNA of the CDR3: TGTGCCAGCAGTGTAGGGCGCGCCGGCGAGCGTGAGCAGTTCTTC.

This clone has a single count. The genes are TRBV5-4 and TRBJ2-7, with 13 bases fitting TRBD2. Germline trimming cut 0 bases from V and 3 bases from J; bases unmatched to any gene: 3. CDR1 is SGHNT and CDR2 is YYREEE in the germline V gene (reference sequence). This CDR3 has 16 residues. The CDR3 DNA follows: TGTGCCAGCAGCTTGGAAGGACTAGCGGGAGACTACGAGCAGTACGTC. It encodes CASSLEGLAGDYEQYV.

V and J are TRBV5-1 and TRBJ2-7; 9 bases fit TRBD1. The CDR3 runs 19 residues. With 3 bases clipped from V and 4 bases from J, the junction kept 20 bases outside the gene matches. The germline CDR1 and CDR2 sequences are SGHRS and YFSETQ. The CDR3 reads CASSSPKTGGSDPKYEQYF. CDR3 nucleotides: TGCGCCAGCAGCTCACCCAAGACAGGGGGGTCGGACCCAAAGTACGAGCAGTACTTC.